This TCR beta chain appears in the sequencing data of a study of blood T cell repertoires in COVID-19. The study recruited people aged about 18 to 89 years across about two dozen US areas. The CDR3 contains 13 residues. Trimming removed 0 bases at V and 8 bases at J, with 10 bases between. CDR1 is KGHSH, CDR2 LQKENI, per germline. Authors' data handling: Reference gene primer amplification in the assay estimated nucleated cell counts. The data were produced by immunoSEQ multiplex PCR, yet TCRdb's version contains in-frame clones alone and is incomplete. Clonal size and the V and J genes are those of that table, whereas D and trimming came from the DNA. There are about 140,000 clones in the sample; approximately 88% occur only once, and about 5% lies in the top ten.

This receptor was identified in a man between 65 and 79 years old who had been exposed to COVID-19. The genes are TRBV18 and TRBJ1-1; D remains ambiguous. The sequencing input was PBMCs or T cells enriched from blood (not recorded which). CDR3 DNA sequence: TGTGCCAGCTCACCACCATCAGACTCCGAAGCTTTCTTT. Encoded protein: CASSPPSDSEAFF.